This T cell receptor (beta chain) was captured by sequencing in a study of somatic mutations in cytotoxic T cells in rheumatoid arthritis. At the level of the study: Patient blood (around 30 ml EDTA) was collected right after diagnosis, preceding any treatment. Purity of nearly 100% was reached when some V beta antibody-stained T-cell populations were flow-sorted, including V beta1+ cells sequenced for TCRB.

This CDR3 is 14 amino acids long. Trimming pared 5 bases from V and 5 bases from J, leaving 10 bases between. Germline lookup yields CDR1 SGHAT and CDR2 FQDESV (reference sequence). Here immunoSEQ multiplex PCR was the method, and the copy in TCRdb shows in-frame clones only, minus some. The table shows 2,000 to 3,000 clones, with around 73% occurring only once. Sequencing was carried out using CD8+ T cells sorted from blood. The chain couples TRBV11-1 to TRBJ1-6; weak D call: TRBD1 (6 bases). The clonotype comes from a man in his sixties or seventies with rheumatoid arthritis. The CDR3 nucleotides are TGTGCCAGCAGCATCAGGGGAAATAATTCACCCCTCCACTTT. The encoded protein is CASSIRGNNSPLHF.